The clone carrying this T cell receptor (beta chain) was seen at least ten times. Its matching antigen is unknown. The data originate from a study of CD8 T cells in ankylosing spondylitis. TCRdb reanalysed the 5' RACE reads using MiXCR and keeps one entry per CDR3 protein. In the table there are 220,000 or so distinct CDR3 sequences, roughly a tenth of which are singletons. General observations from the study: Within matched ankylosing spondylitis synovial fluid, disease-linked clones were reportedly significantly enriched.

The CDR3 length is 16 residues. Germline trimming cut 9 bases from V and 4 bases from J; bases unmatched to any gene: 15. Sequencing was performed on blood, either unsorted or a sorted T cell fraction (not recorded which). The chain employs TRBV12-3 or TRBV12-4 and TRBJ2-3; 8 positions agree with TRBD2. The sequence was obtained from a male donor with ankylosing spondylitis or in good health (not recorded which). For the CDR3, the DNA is TGTGCCAGTTGGCGGGGAGCGGGGGCACCATCAGATACGCAGTATTTT. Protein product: CASWRGAGAPSDTQYF.